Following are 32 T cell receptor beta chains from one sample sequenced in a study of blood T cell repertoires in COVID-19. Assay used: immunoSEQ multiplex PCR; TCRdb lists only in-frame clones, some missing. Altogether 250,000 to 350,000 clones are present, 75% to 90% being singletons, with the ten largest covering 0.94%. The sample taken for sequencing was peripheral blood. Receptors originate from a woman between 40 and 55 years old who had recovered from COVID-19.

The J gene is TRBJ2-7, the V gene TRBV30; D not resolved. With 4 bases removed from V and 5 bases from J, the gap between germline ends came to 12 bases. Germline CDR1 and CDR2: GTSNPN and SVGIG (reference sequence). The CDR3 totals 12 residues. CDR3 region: CAWKSLAHEQYF. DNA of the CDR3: TGTGCCTGGAAAAGTTTGGCCCACGAGCAGTACTTC.

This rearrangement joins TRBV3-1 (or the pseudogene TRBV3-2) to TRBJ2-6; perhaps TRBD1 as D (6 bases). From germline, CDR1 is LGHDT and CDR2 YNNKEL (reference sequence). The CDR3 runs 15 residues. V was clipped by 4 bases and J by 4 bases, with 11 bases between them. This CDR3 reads CASSLQGIGANVLTF. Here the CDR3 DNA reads TGTGCCAGCAGCCTCCAGGGGATCGGGGCCAACGTCCTGACTTTC.

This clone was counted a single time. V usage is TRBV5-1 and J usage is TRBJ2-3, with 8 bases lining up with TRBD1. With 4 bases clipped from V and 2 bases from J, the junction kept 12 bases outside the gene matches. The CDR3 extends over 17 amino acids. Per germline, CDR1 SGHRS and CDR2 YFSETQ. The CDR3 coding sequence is TGCGCCAGCAGCAGGGAAGAAACAGGGGGTTTCACAGATACGCAGTATTTT. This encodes CASSREETGGFTDTQYF. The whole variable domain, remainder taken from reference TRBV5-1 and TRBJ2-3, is KAGVTQTPRYLIKTRGQQVTLSCSPISGHRSVSWYQQTPGQGLQFLFEYFSETQRNKGNFPGRFSGRQFSNSRSEMNVSTLELGDSALYLCASSREETGGFTDTQYFGPGTRLTVL.

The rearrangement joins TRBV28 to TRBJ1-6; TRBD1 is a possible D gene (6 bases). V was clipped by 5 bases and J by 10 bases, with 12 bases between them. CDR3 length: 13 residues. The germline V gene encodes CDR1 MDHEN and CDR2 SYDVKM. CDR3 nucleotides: TGTGCCAGCAGTAATGCAGGGGACTCACCCCTCCACTTT. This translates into CASSNAGDSPLHF.

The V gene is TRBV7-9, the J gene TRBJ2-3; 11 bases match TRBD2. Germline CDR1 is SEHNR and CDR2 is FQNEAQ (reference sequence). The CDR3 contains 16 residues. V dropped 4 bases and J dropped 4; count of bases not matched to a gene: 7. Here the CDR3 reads CASSSATSGSPDTQYF. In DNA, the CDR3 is TGTGCCAGCAGCTCCGCCACTAGCGGGAGCCCAGATACGCAGTATTTT.

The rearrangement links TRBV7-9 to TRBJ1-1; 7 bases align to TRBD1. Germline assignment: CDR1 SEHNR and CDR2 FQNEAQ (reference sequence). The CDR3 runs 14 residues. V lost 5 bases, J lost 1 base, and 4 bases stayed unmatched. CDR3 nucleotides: TGTGCCAGCAGCCACCGGGACAGGAACACTGAAGCTTTCTTT. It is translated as CASSHRDRNTEAFF.

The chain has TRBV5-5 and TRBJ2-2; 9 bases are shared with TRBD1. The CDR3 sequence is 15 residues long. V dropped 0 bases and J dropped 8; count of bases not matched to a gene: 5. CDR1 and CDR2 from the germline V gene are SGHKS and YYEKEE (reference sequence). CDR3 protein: CASSLVSQGAGELFF. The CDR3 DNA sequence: TGTGCCAGCAGCTTGGTATCACAGGGGGCAGGGGAGCTGTTTTTT.

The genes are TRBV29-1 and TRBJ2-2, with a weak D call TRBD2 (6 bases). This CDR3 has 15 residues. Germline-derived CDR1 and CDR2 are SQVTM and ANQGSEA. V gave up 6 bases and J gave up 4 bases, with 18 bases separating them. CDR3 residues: CSVGPRMGGTGELFF. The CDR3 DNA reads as TGCAGCGTGGGTCCACGGATGGGGGGCACCGGGGAGCTGTTTTTT.

CDR3 DNA sequence: TGTGCCATCAGTGAGTTCGGGGGAGGGGGCGAGCAGTACTTC. Amino acid sequence: CAISEFGGGGEQYF. The chain combines TRBV10-3 with TRBJ2-7; tentative D call: TRBD2 (7 bases). The V and J ends lost 1 base and 6 bases respectively, with 13 bases between them. The CDR3 covers 14 residues. Germline lookup yields CDR1 ENHRY and CDR2 SYGVKD.

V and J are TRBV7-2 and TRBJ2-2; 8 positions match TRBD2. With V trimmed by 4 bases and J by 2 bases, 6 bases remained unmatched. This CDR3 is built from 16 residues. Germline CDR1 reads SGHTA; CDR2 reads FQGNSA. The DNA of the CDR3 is TGTGCCAGCAGCTCACTAGCGGTCATTAACACCGGGGAGCTGTTTTTT. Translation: CASSSLAVINTGELFF.

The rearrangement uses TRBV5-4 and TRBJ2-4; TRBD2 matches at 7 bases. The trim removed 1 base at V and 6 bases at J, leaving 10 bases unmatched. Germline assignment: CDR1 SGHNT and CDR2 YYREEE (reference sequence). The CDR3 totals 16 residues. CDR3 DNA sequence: TGTGCCAGCAGCTTGTCTCTAGGTGCTAGCGGAAACATTCAGTACTTC. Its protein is CASSLSLGASGNIQYF.

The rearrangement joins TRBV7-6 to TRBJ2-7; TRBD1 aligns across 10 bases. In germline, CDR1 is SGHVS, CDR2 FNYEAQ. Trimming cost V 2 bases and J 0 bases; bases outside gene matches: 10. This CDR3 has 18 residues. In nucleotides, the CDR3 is TGTGCCAGCAGCTTACCCTACGGGGGGACAGGGGACTCCTACGAGCAGTACTTC. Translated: CASSLPYGGTGDSYEQYF.

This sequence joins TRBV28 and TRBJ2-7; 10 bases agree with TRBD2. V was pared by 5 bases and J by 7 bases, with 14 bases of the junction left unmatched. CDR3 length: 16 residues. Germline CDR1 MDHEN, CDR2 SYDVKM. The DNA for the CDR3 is TGTGCCAGCAGTCCCACTTCTAGCGGGGGCCCTGGGGAGCAGTACTTC. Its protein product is CASSPTSSGGPGEQYF.

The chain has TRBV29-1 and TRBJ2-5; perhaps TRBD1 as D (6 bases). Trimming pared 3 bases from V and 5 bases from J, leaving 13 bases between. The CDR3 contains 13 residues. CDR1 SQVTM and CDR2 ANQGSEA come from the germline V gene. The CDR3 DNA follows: TGCAGCGTTGATGGAGCAGGGGCGGAGACCCAGTACTTC. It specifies CSVDGAGAETQYF.

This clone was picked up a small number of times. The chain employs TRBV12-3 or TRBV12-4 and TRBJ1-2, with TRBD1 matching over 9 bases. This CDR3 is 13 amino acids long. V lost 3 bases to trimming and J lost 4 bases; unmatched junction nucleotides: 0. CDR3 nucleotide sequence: TGTGCCAGCAGTTTGACAGGGGGCTATGGCTACACCTTC. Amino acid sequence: CASSLTGGYGYTF.

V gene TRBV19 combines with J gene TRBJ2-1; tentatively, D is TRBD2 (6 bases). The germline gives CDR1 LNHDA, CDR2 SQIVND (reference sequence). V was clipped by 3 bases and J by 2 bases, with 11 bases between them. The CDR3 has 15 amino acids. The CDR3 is CASSMAGTAYNEQFF. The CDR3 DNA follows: TGTGCCAGTAGTATGGCCGGGACTGCCTACAATGAGCAGTTCTTC.

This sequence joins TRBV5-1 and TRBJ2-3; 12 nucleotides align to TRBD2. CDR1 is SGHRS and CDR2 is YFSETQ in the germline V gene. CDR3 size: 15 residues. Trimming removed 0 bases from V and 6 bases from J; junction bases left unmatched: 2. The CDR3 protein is CASSLETSGSDTQYF. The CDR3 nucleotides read TGCGCCAGCAGCTTGGAGACTAGCGGGAGTGATACGCAGTATTTT. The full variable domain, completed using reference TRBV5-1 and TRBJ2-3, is KAGVTQTPRYLIKTRGQQVTLSCSPISGHRSVSWYQQTPGQGLQFLFEYFSETQRNKGNFPGRFSGRQFSNSRSEMNVSTLELGDSALYLCASSLETSGSDTQYFGPGTRLTVL.

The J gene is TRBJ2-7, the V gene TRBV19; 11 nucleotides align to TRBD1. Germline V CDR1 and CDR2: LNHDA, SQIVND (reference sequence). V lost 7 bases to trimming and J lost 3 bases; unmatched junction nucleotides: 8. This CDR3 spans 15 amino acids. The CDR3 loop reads CASTRAGTGGYEQYF. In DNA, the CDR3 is TGTGCCAGTACTCGTGCTGGGACAGGGGGCTACGAGCAGTACTTC.

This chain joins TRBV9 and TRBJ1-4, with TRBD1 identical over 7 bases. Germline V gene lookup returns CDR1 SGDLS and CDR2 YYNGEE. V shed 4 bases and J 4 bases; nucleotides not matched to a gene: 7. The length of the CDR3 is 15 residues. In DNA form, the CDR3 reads TGTGCCAGCAGCCCGGGGGGGACAGTTAATGAAAAACTGTTTTTT. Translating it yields CASSPGGTVNEKLFF. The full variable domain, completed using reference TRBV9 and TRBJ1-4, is DSGVTQTPKHLITATGQRVTLRCSPRSGDLSVYWYQQSLDQGLQFLIQYYNGEERAKGNILERFSAQQFPDLHSELNLSSLELGDSALYFCASSPGGTVNEKLFFGSGTQLSVL.

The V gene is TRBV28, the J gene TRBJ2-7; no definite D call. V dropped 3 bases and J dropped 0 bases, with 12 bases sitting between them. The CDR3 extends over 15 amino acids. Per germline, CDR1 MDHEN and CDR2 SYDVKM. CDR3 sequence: CASSFRTYHSYEQYF. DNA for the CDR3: TGTGCCAGCAGTTTCCGCACTTACCACTCCTACGAGCAGTACTTC.

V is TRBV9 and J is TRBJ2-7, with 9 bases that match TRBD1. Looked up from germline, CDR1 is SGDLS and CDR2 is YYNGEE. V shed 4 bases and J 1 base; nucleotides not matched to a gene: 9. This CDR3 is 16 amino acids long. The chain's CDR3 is CASSPTPGQGSYEQYF. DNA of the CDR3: TGTGCCAGCAGCCCAACTCCGGGACAGGGATCCTACGAGCAGTACTTC.

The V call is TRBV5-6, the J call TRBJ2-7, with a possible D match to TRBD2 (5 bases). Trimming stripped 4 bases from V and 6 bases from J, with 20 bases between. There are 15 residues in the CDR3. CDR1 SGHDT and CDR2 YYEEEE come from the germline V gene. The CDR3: CASSRTDGRPAEQYF. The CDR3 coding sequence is TGTGCCAGCAGCCGGACTGACGGGCGCCCTGCCGAGCAGTACTTC. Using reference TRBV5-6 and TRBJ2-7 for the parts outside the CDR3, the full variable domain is DAGVTQSPTHLIKTRGQQVTLRCSPKSGHDTVSWYQQALGQGPQFIFQYYEEEERQRGNFPDRFSGHQFPNYSSELNVNALLLGDSALYLCASSRTDGRPAEQYFGPGTRLTVT.

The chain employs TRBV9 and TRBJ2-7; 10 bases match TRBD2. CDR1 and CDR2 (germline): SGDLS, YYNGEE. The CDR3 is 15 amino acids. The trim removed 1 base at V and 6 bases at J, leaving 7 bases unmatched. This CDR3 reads CASSVSGGAGTEQYF. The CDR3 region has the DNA TGTGCCAGCAGCGTAAGCGGGGGGGCAGGGACCGAGCAGTACTTC.

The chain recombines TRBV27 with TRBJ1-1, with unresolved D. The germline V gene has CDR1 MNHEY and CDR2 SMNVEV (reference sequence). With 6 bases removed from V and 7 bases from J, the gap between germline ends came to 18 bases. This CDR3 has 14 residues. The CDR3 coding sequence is TGTGCCAGCAGGCAGGCGGGCCCCAGTTTTGAAGCTTTCTTT. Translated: CASRQAGPSFEAFF.

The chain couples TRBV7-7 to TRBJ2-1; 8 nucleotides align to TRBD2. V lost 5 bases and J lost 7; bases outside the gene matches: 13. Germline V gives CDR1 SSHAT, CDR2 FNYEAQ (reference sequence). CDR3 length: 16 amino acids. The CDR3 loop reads CASSLLPAGVGNEQFF. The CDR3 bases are TGTGCCAGCAGCCTACTGCCAGCGGGAGTGGGGAATGAGCAGTTCTTC.

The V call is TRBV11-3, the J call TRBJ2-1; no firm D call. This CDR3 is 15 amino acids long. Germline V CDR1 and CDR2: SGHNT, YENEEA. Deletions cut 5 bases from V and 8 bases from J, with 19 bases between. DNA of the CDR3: TGTGCCAGCAGCCCCGCTTTTGGCCGTGAGGATGAGCAGTTCTTC. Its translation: CASSPAFGREDEQFF.

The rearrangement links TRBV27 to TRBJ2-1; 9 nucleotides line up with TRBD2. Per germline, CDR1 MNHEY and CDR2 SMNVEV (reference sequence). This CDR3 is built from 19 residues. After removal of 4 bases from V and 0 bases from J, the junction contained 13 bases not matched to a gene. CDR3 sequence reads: CASSSPREGPLSSYNEQFF. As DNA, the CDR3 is TGTGCCAGCAGTTCCCCGCGGGAGGGCCCTCTGAGCTCCTACAATGAGCAGTTCTTC.

The CDR3 DNA reads as TGTGCCAGCAGCTTACCGACAGGGGGCCAGTTCTTC. Translation gives CASSLPTGGQFF. This chain connects TRBV14 to TRBJ2-1, with 10 bases identical to TRBD1. The junction had 5 bases not matched to a gene; V was cut back by 5 bases and J by 13 bases. This CDR3 contains 12 residues. Germline CDR1 and CDR2: SGHDN and FVKESK.

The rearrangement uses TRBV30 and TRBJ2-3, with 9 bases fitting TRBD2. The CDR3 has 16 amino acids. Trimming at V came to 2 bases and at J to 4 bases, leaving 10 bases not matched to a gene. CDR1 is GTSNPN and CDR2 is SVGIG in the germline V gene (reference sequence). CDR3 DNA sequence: TGTGCCTGGAGTCCCCCGGGGGTAGCGGGAGCAGATACGCAGTATTTT. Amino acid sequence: CAWSPPGVAGADTQYF.

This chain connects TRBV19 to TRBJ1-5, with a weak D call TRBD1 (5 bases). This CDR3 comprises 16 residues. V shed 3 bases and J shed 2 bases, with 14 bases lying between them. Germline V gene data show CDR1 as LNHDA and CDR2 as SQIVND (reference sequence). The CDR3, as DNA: TGTGCCAGTAGTATTGTGCCAGGGTTTGGCAATCAGCCCCAGCATTTT. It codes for CASSIVPGFGNQPQHF.

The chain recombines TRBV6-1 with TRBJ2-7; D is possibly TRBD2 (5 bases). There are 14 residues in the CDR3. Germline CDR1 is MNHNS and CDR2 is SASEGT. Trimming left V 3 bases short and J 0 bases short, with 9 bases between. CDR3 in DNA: TGTGCCAGCAGTGAGGGCGGAGGCTCCTACGAGCAGTACTTC. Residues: CASSEGGGSYEQYF.

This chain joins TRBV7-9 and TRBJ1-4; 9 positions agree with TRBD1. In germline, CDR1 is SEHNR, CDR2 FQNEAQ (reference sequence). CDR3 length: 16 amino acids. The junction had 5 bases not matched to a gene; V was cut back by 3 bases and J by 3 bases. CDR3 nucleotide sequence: TGTGCCAGCAGCTTTCCGGGACAGGGCGCTAATGAAAAACTGTTTTTT. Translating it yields CASSFPGQGANEKLFF.